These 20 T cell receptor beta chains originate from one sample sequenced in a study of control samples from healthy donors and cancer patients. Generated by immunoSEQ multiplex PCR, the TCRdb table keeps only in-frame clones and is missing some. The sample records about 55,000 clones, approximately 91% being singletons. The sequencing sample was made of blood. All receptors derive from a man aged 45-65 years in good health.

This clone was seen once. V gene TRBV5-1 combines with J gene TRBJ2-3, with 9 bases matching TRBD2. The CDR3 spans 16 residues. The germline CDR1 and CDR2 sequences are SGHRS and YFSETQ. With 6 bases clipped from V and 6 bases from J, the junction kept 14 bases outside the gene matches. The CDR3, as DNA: TGCGCCAGCACCTCCGGAGTTAGCGGGAGTTCGGATACGCAGTATTTT. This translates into CASTSGVSGSSDTQYF.

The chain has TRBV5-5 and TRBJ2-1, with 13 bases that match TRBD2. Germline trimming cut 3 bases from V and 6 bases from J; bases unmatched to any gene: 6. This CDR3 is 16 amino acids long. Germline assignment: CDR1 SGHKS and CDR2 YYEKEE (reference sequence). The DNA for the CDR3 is TGTGCCAGCAGCTATGGACTAGCGGGAGTAGTCAATGAGCAGTTCTTC. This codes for CASSYGLAGVVNEQFF.

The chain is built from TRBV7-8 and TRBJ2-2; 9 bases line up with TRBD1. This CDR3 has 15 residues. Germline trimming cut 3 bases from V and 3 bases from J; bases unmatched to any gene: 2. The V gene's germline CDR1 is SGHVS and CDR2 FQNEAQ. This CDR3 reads CASSFGQGYTGELFF. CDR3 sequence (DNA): TGTGCCAGCAGCTTCGGACAGGGGTACACCGGGGAGCTGTTTTTT.

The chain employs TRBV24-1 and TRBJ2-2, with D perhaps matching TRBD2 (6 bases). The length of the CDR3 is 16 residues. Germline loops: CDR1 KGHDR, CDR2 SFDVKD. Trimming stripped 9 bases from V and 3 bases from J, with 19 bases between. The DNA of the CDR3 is TGTGCCACCGGGCCTTGGAGGGGCGTGGACACCGGGGAGCTGTTTTTT. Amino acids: CATGPWRGVDTGELFF.

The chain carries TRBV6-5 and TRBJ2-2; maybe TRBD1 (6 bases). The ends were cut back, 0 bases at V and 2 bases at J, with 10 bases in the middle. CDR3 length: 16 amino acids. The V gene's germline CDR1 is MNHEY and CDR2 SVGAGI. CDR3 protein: CASSYSWDINTGELFF. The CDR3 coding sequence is TGTGCCAGCAGTTACTCGTGGGACATCAACACCGGGGAGCTGTTTTTT.

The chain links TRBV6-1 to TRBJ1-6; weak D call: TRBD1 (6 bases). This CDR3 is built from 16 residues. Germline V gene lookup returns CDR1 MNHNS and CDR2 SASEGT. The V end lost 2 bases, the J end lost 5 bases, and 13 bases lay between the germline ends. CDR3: CASSELGGGNNSPLHF. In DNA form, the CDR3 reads TGTGCCAGCAGTGAACTAGGGGGAGGAAATAATTCACCCCTCCACTTT.

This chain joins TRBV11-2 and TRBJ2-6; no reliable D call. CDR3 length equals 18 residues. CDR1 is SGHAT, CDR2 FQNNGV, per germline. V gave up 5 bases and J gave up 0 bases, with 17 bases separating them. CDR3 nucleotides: TGTGCCAGCAGCCTTATTCCCCCGAGCAGCTCTGGGGCCAACGTCCTGACTTTC. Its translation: CASSLIPPSSSGANVLTF.

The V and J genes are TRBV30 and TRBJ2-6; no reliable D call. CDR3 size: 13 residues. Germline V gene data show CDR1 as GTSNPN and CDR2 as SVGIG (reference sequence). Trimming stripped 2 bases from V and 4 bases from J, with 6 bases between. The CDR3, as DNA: TGTGCCTGGAGTTTCGGAGGGGCCAACGTCCTGACTTTC. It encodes CAWSFGGANVLTF.

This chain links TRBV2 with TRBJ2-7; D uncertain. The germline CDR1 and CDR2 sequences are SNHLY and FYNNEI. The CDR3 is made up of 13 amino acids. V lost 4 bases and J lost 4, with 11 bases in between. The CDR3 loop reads CASSGNNGYEQYF. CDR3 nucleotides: TGTGCCAGCAGTGGGAATAATGGATACGAGCAGTACTTC.

CDR3 amino acids: CASSFGVGEKLFF. CDR3 in DNA: TGTGCCAGCAGCTTTGGTGTAGGTGAAAAACTGTTTTTT. The chain is built from TRBV11-2 and TRBJ1-4; D remains ambiguous. Trimming took 3 bases from V and 7 from J, leaving 9 bases between them. This CDR3 comprises 13 residues. From germline, CDR1 is SGHAT and CDR2 FQNNGV.

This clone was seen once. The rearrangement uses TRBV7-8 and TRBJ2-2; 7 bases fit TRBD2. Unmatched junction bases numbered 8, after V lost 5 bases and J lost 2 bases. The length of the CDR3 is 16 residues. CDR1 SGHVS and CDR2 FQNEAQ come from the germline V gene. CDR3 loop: CASSGRARENTGELFF. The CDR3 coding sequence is TGTGCCAGCAGCGGGAGGGCCCGTGAAAACACCGGGGAGCTGTTTTTT.

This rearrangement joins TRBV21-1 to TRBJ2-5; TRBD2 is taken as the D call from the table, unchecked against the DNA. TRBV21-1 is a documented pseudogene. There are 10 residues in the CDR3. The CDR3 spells CASSKPSQYF. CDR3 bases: TGTGCCAGCAGCAAACCTTCCCAGTACTTC.

This CDR3 is CASSYRWTGGEQPQHF. The CDR3, as DNA: TGTGCCAGCAGTTACCGTTGGACAGGGGGTGAGCAGCCCCAGCATTTT. This sequence joins TRBV6-5 and TRBJ1-5; 10 bases align to TRBD1. The CDR3 length is 16 residues. CDR1 is MNHEY, CDR2 SVGAGI, per germline. V lost 2 bases, J lost 7 bases, and 8 bases stayed unmatched.

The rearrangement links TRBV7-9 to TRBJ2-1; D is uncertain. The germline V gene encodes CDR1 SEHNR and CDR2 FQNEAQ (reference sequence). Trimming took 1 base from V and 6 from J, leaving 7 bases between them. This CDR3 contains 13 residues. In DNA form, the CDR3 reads TGTGCCAGCAGCTTAGAGATTGTCAATGAGCAGTTCTTC. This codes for CASSLEIVNEQFF.

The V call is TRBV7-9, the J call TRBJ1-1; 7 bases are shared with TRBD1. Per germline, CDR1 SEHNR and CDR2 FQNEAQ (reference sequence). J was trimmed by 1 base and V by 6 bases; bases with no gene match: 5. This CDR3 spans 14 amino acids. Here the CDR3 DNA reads TGTGCCAGCAGTACCGGGACAGAGAACACTGAAGCTTTCTTT. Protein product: CASSTGTENTEAFF.

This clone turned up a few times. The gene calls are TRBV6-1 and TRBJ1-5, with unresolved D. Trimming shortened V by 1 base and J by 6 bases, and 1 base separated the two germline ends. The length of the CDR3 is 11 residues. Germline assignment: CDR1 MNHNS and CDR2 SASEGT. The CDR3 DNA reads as TGTGCCAGCAGTGAAGGTCAGCCCCAGCATTTT. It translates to CASSEGQPQHF.

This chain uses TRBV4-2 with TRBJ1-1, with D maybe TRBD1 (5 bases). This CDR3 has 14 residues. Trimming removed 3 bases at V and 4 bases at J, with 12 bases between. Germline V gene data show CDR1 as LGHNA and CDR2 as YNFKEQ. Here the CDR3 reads CASSQGGGATEAFF. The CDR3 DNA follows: TGTGCCAGCAGCCAGGGCGGTGGGGCCACTGAAGCTTTCTTT.

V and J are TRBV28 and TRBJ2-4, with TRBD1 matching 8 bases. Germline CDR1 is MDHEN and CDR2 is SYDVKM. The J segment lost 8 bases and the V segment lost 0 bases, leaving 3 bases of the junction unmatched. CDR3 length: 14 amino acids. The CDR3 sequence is CASSLWQGADIQYF. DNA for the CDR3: TGTGCCAGCAGTTTATGGCAGGGGGCAGACATTCAGTACTTC.

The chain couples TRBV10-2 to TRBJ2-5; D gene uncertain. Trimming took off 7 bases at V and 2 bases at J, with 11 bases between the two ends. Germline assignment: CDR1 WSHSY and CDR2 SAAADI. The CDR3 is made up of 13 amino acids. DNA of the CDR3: TGCGCCAGCACAAGAGGCGTACAAGAGACCCAGTACTTC. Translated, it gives CASTRGVQETQYF.

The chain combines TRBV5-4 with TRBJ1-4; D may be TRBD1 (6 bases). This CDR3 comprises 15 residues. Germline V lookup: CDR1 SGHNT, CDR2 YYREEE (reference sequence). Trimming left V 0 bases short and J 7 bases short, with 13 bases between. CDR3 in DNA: TGTGCCAGCAGCTTGGAGACGGGGGCGCTTGAAAAACTGTTTTTT. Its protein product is CASSLETGALEKLFF.